This T cell receptor (beta chain) was identified in a study of T cell responses to AZD1222 COVID-19 vaccine. This CDR3 is built from 13 residues. In germline, CDR1 is MNHEY, CDR2 SVGAGI. Deletions cut 6 bases from V and 6 bases from J, with 12 bases between. To note about this clone: Its antigen remains unknown.

Study conclusions and caveats: The sample set comprised mostly white British donors with more females, and clonal diversity was possibly underestimated.

TCRdb keeps only in-frame clones here, not all; method: immunoSEQ multiplex PCR. The profile shows approximately 160,000 clones, approximately 88% of them singletons. The chain joins TRBV6-5 to TRBJ2-1; the D is unclear. The sequence came from an adult in good health. Sequenced material: peripheral blood, taken on day 0 of MenACWY control vaccination. The DNA for the CDR3 is TGTGCCAGCAGAATGATAGCACCCAATGAGCAGTTCTTC. Residues: CASRMIAPNEQFF.